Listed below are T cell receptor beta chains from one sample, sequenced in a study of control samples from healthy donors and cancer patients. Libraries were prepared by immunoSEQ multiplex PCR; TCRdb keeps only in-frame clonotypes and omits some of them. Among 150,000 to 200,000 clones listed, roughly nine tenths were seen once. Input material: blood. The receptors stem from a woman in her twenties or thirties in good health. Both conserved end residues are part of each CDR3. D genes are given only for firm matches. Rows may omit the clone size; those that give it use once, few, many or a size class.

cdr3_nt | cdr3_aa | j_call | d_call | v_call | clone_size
TGTGCCAGCAGCCAAGATCTAGCGGGTGAGCAGTACTTC | CASSQDLAGEQYF | TRBJ2-7 | TRBD2 | TRBV14 | -
TGTGCCAGCAGCGCCACGAACACCGGGGAGCTGTTTTTT | CASSATNTGELFF | TRBJ2-2 | - | TRBV2 | -
TGTGCCAGCAGTACTAGCGGGAGCCATGAGCAGTTCTTC | CASSTSGSHEQFF | TRBJ2-1 | TRBD2 | TRBV6-2/TRBV6-3 | once
TGTGCCAGCAGCCAGGGTCGGACTGGAAACACCATATATTTT | CASSQGRTGNTIYF | TRBJ1-3 | - | TRBV7-9 | few
TGTGCCAGCAGCTTAGGGACAGCCTACGAGCAGTACTTC | CASSLGTAYEQYF | TRBJ2-7 | - | TRBV11-2 | -
TGTGCCAGCAAGGCTAGCGGGAGCAATGAGCAGTTCTTC | CASKASGSNEQFF | TRBJ2-1 | TRBD2 | TRBV11-3 | -
TGTGCCTCGACAGGGGTCACAGATACGCAGTATTTT | CASTGVTDTQYF | TRBJ2-3 | TRBD1 | TRBV19 | -
TGTGCCAGCAGCAAAGGACAGGGGGAAGTCACTGAAGCTTTCTTT | CASSKGQGEVTEAFF | TRBJ1-1 | - | TRBV21-1 | -
TGTGCCAGCAGTTTACAGGCCCCACGGGATCAGCCCCAGCATTTT | CASSLQAPRDQPQHF | TRBJ1-5 | - | TRBV28 | -
TGTGCCATCAGTGAGTCAGGACAGGGATCCTATAATTCACCCCTCCACTTT | CAISESGQGSYNSPLHF | TRBJ1-6 | TRBD1 | TRBV10-3 | -
TGTGCCAGCAGTTTCCAAGGGATGGGAGGCTACACCTTC | CASSFQGMGGYTF | TRBJ1-2 | - | TRBV27 | few
TGTGCCAGCAGCCCCCACACGCCTGAAGCTTTCTTT | CASSPHTPEAFF | TRBJ1-1 | - | TRBV14 | -
TGCAGCGTTGGACGATGGAACACTGAAGCTTTCTTT | CSVGRWNTEAFF | TRBJ1-1 | - | TRBV29-1 | -
TGTGCCACTCCGCTAGCGGGAGAGAGATACGAGCAGTACTTC | CATPLAGERYEQYF | TRBJ2-7 | TRBD2 | TRBV6-5 | -
TGCGCCAGCAGTGGCGGGGGGGCCTATGGCTACACCTTC | CASSGGGAYGYTF | TRBJ1-2 | - | TRBV10-2 | -
TGTGCCAGCTCACTACAGGGGGCGTCTAATGAAAAACTGTTTTTT | CASSLQGASNEKLFF | TRBJ1-4 | TRBD1 | TRBV18 | -
TGTGCCAGTAGTGGGACAGGGAGCACTGAAGCTTTCTTT | CASSGTGSTEAFF | TRBJ1-1 | TRBD1 | TRBV19 | few
TGTGCCAGCAGCTGGACGGGGGGGCCGGGGGAGACCCAGTACTTC | CASSWTGGPGETQYF | TRBJ2-5 | TRBD2 | TRBV5-5 | -
TGCGCCAGCAGCTTGGTGACTAGCGGGGGATTCAAGTTCTTC | CASSLVTSGGFKFF | TRBJ2-1 | TRBD2 | TRBV5-1 | -
TGTGCCAGGGGGGGACTAGCGGCCAACAATGAGCAGTTCTTC | CARGGLAANNEQFF | TRBJ2-1 | TRBD2 | TRBV30 | -
TGTGCCAGCAGCCAAGGGACAGGGAATGGCTACACCTTC | CASSQGTGNGYTF | TRBJ1-2 | TRBD1 | TRBV3-1/TRBV3-2 | once
TGTGCCAGCAGCTTACGGAACCTGAACACTGAAGCTTTCTTT | CASSLRNLNTEAFF | TRBJ1-1 | - | TRBV7-2 | -
TGTGCCAGCAGTTTCAGGGTAAGGAATCAGCCCCAGCATTTT | CASSFRVRNQPQHF | TRBJ1-5 | - | TRBV28 | -
TGTGCCAGCAGCTTGGACGGCGATTACGAGCAGTACTTC | CASSLDGDYEQYF | TRBJ2-7 | - | TRBV5-4 | -
TGTGCCAGCAGTAGGGCGGGGGGGCTGTACGAGCAGTACTTC | CASSRAGGLYEQYF | TRBJ2-7 | TRBD2 | TRBV27 | -
TGTGCCAGCAGCTTACAGGCCTACTATGGCTACACCTTC | CASSLQAYYGYTF | TRBJ1-2 | - | TRBV11-2 | -
TGTGCCAGCAGCTTAAGAAGGGGGGACTCTGGGGCCAACGTCCTGACTTTC | CASSLRRGDSGANVLTF | TRBJ2-6 | - | TRBV11-2 | -
TGTGCCAGCAGTGAAGCCGGGACAGGTGGGAATGAGCAGTTCTTC | CASSEAGTGGNEQFF | TRBJ2-1 | TRBD1 | TRBV6-4 | few
TGTGCCAGCAGGCTAGCGGGAGGGCAGTACAATGAGCAGTTCTTC | CASRLAGGQYNEQFF | TRBJ2-1 | TRBD2 | TRBV27 | once
TGTGCCAGCAGCTTAATGGACAGGGACTATGGCTACACCTTC | CASSLMDRDYGYTF | TRBJ1-2 | TRBD1 | TRBV7-2 | -
TGCGCCAGCAGCTCGGGGGCTAACTATGGCTACACCTTC | CASSSGANYGYTF | TRBJ1-2 | - | TRBV5-1 | -
TGTGCCAGCAGTGGTCAGGGAAACACCGGGGAGCTGTTTTTT | CASSGQGNTGELFF | TRBJ2-2 | - | TRBV2 | -
TGTGCCAGTAGTCCCGCAGGGGCGGTAGGGGAAAAACTGTTTTTT | CASSPAGAVGEKLFF | TRBJ1-4 | - | TRBV19 | -
TGTGCCACCCACGCAGGGGGCGCGGAGGAGACCCAGTACTTC | CATHAGGAEETQYF | TRBJ2-5 | TRBD1 | TRBV19 | -
TGTGCCACCAGCAGAGATCTGTTCGGGAGCGACTACGAGCAGTGCTTC | CATSRDLFGSDYEQCF | TRBJ2-7 | - | TRBV15 | -
TGTGCCAGCAGCGTAGCGAGGGGCTATGGCTACACCTTC | CASSVARGYGYTF | TRBJ1-2 | - | TRBV9 | once
TGCAGTGCCCCAGACCAAAACACCATATATTTT | CSAPDQNTIYF | TRBJ1-3 | - | TRBV20-1 | few
TGTGCCAGCAGTGACGGCAATCAGCCCCAGCATTTT | CASSDGNQPQHF | TRBJ1-5 | - | TRBV25-1 | -
TGCGCCAGCAGCCAGAACAGGGACTCCTACGAGCAGTACTTC | CASSQNRDSYEQYF | TRBJ2-7 | - | TRBV4-3 | -
TGTGCCAGCAGTCCAGGGGTGGCGGGTAATTCACCCCTCCACTTT | CASSPGVAGNSPLHF | TRBJ1-6 | - | TRBV6-6 | -
TGTGCCAGCAGTTACCCCCGGACAGGGGGCCGGGGAGCTTTCTTT | CASSYPRTGGRGAFF | TRBJ1-1 | TRBD1 | TRBV6-6 | -
TGCGCCAGCAGCCCCGGACTAGCGGGGGTCGGGGAGCTGTTTTTT | CASSPGLAGVGELFF | TRBJ2-2 | TRBD2 | TRBV4-1 | once
TGTGCCAGCAGTGACAGGGGGACGCAGTATTTT | CASSDRGTQYF | TRBJ2-3 | TRBD1 | TRBV27 | few
TGTGCCAGTAGTAGGGGGCGGAGGACTGAAGCTTTCTTT | CASSRGRRTEAFF | TRBJ1-1 | - | TRBV19 | -
TGTGCCAGTAGTATCTCCAGGGATACTGAAGCTTTCTTT | CASSISRDTEAFF | TRBJ1-1 | - | TRBV19 | -
TGTGCCAGCTCACCAAGGACGGACAATCAGCCCCAGCATTTT | CASSPRTDNQPQHF | TRBJ1-5 | - | TRBV18 | once
TGTGCCAGCAGCCAAGAGTATCAGAGCTCCTATAATTCACCCCTCCACTTT | CASSQEYQSSYNSPLHF | TRBJ1-6 | - | TRBV4-2 | -
TGTGCCAGCAATATGGGGAGGAACACTGAAGCTTTCTTT | CASNMGRNTEAFF | TRBJ1-1 | - | TRBV12-3/TRBV12-4 | -
TGTGCCAGCAGCCAAAGCGAGACAAACGAGCAGTACTTC | CASSQSETNEQYF | TRBJ2-7 | - | TRBV3-1/TRBV3-2 | -
TGTGCCAGCAGCCCCGGGCTAGCCAGCACAGATACGCAGTATTTT | CASSPGLASTDTQYF | TRBJ2-3 | - | TRBV7-3 | -
TGTGCCAGCAGCGTAGACAGGGCGGGGTATGGCTACACCTTC | CASSVDRAGYGYTF | TRBJ1-2 | TRBD1 | TRBV5-6 | -
TGTGCCAGTAGTATGAACAGCTACGAGCAGTACTTC | CASSMNSYEQYF | TRBJ2-7 | - | TRBV19 | -
TGTGCCAGCAGTGGTGACAATCAGCCCCAGCATTTT | CASSGDNQPQHF | TRBJ1-5 | - | TRBV2 | -
TGTGCCAGCAGCCCGACAGGGGGGGATAACACTGAAGCTTTCTTT | CASSPTGGDNTEAFF | TRBJ1-1 | TRBD1 | TRBV9 | -
TGTGCCAGCAGCCAAGGAGGGTATCTCTATGGCTACACCTTC | CASSQGGYLYGYTF | TRBJ1-2 | - | TRBV3-1/TRBV3-2 | once